This T cell receptor (beta chain) was captured in a study of shared clonotypes between healthy human individuals. Germline CDR1 MNHEY, CDR2 SVGAGI. The CDR3 sequence is 9 residues long. V was pared by 8 bases and J by 12 bases, with 10 bases between. Only in-frame clones appear in the TCRdb table, and some are missing; sequencing was by immunoSEQ multiplex PCR. The table has approximately 2.3 million clones, approximately 93% seen once. Splitting the CD4+ cells yielded a CD45RA+ naive subset and a CD45RA-negative memory subset. Source material: naive CD4+ T cells from PBMCs. Subset reported: CD45RA+ positively selected. This rearrangement joins TRBV6-5 to TRBJ1-2, with D possibly TRBD1 on 5 matching bases. This sequence originates from a young man in good health. Some clones in this sample may be carry-over from other donors' samples. The CDR3, as DNA: TGTGCCAGCCTCGCGGGGCACACCTTC. Translated, it gives CASLAGHTF.